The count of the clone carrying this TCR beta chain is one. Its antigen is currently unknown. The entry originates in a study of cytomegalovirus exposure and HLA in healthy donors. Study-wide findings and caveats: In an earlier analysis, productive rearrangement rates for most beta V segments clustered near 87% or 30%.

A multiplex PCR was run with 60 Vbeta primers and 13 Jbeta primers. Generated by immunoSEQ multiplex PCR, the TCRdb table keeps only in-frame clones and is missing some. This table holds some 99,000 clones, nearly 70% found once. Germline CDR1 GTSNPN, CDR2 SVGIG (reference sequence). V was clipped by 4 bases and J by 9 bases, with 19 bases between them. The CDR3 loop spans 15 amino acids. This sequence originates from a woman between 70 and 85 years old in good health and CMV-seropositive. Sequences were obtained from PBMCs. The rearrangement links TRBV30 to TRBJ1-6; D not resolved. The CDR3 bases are TGTGCCTGGATGGTAAGGGAGGCGGTTGCTTCACCCCTCCACTTT. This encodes CAWMVREAVASPLHF.